This T cell receptor beta chain was documented in a study of T cell responses to AZD1222 COVID-19 vaccine. On this clone: Its antigen is still unknown.

Sequencing used immunoSEQ multiplex PCR; TCRdb keeps in-frame clones, though not all of them. This table has some 79,000 clones, approximately 83% appearing once. Per germline, CDR1 SGHTA and CDR2 FQGNSA. The CDR3 contains 15 residues. The V and J ends lost 5 bases and 8 bases, in that order; junction bases with no gene match: 3. Study-level findings and limits: Just a handful of AZD1222 recipients tested seropositive at baseline. Spike-specific TCRs gained breadth and depth after people received two AZD1222 doses. Spike was spanned by vaccine-associated CD4 TCRs, with dominance at 160-218 and 743-854.

This receptor was taken from an adult who received the AZD1222 COVID-19 vaccine. Sequences were derived from peripheral blood, sampled 28 days after the second AZD1222 dose. The rearrangement links TRBV7-2 to TRBJ2-2, with 15 bases identical to TRBD2. The CDR3: CASSLGLAGGGELFF. The DNA of the CDR3 is TGTGCCAGCAGCCTGGGACTAGCGGGGGGAGGGGAGCTGTTTTTT.